The clone carrying this T cell receptor beta chain has more than one count but fewer than ten. This sample is drawn from a study of cytomegalovirus exposure and HLA in healthy donors. V gave up 3 bases and J gave up 5 bases, with 16 bases separating them. The CDR3 covers 15 residues. CDR1 is WNHNN, CDR2 SYGVQD, per germline (reference sequence). The study ran its PCR with 60 Vbeta and 13 Jbeta primers. The table came from immunoSEQ multiplex PCR; TCRdb's copy has only in-frame clones and leaves some out. The table lists about 54,000 clones, less than 85% of them singletons, with 3% to 3.5% in the top ten.

The rearrangement links TRBV10-1 to TRBJ1-1; a possible D gene is TRBD1 (5 bases). Sequenced input: PBMCs. The clonotype was recovered from a woman aged 18-29 years in good health and CMV-seronegative. The CDR3 nucleotides are TGCGCCAGCAGTGAAACCCGGTGGGGGGGAACTGAAGCTTTCTTT. The encoded protein is CASSETRWGGTEAFF.